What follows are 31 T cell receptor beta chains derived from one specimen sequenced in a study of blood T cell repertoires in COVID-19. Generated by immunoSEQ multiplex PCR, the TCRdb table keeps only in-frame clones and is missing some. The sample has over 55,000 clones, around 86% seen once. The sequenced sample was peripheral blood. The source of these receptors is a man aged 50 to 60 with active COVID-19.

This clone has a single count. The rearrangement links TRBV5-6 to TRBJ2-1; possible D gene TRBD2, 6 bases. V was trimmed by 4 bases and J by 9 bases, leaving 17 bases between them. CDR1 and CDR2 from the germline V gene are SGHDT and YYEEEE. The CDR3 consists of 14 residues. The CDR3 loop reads CASSAGGTFFEQFF. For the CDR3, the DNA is TGTGCCAGCAGCGCTGGCGGGACGTTCTTTGAGCAGTTCTTC.

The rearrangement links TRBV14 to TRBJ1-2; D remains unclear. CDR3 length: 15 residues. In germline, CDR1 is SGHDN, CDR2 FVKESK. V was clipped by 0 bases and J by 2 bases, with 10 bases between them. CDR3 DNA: TGTGCCAGCAGCCAAGATAGGCAGGCCAACTATGGCTACACCTTC. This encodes CASSQDRQANYGYTF.

The CDR3 DNA reads TGTGCCAGCAGTTACGGAGGAACGGGGAACACTGAAGCTTTCTTT. Residues: CASSYGGTGNTEAFF. The V and J genes are TRBV6-5 and TRBJ1-1; D is ambiguous. The length of the CDR3 is 15 residues. The V and J ends lost 2 bases and 1 base respectively, with 11 bases between them. CDR1 and CDR2 from the germline V gene are MNHEY and SVGAGI.

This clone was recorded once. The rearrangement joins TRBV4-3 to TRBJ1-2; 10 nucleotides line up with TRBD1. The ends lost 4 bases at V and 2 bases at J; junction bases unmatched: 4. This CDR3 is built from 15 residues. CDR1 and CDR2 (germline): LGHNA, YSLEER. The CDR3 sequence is CASSRRTGGNYGYTF. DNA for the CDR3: TGCGCCAGCAGCCGCAGGACAGGGGGGAACTATGGCTACACCTTC.

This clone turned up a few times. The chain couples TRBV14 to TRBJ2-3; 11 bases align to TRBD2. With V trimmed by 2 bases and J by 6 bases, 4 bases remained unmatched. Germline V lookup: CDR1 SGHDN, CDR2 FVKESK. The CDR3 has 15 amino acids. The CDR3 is CASSQTSGRVDTQYF. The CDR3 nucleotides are TGTGCCAGCAGCCAAACTAGCGGGAGAGTGGATACGCAGTATTTT.

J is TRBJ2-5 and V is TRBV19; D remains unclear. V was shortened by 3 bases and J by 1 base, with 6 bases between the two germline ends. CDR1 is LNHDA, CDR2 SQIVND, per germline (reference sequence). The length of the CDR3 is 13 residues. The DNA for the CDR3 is TGTGCCAGTAGTATTGTAGTCCAAGAGACCCAGTACTTC. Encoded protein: CASSIVVQETQYF.

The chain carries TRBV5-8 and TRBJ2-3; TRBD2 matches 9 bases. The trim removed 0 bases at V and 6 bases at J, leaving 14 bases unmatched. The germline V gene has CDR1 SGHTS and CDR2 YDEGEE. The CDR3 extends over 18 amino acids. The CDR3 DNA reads TGTGCCAGCAGCTTGGAGGGAGCGGGGGGCATTCCTAGGGATACGCAGTATTTT. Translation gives CASSLEGAGGIPRDTQYF. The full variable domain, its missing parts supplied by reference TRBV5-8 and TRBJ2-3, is EAGVTQSPTHLIKTRGQQATLRCSPISGHTSVYWYQQALGLGLQFLLWYDEGEERNRGNFPPRFSGRQFPNYSSELNVNALELEDSALYLCASSLEGAGGIPRDTQYFGPGTRLTVL.

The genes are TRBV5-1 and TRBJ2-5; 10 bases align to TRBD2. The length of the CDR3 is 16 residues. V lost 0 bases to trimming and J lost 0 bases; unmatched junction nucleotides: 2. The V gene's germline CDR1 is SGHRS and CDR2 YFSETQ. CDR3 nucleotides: TGCGCCAGCAGCTTGGGGACTAGCGGATACCAAGAGACCCAGTACTTC. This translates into CASSLGTSGYQETQYF. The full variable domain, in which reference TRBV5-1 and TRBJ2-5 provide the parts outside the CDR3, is KAGVTQTPRYLIKTRGQQVTLSCSPISGHRSVSWYQQTPGQGLQFLFEYFSETQRNKGNFPGRFSGRQFSNSRSEMNVSTLELGDSALYLCASSLGTSGYQETQYFGPGTRLLVL.

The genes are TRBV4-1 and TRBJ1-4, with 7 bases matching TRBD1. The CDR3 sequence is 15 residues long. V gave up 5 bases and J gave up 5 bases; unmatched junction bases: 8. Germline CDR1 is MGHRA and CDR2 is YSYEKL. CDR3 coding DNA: TGCGCCAGCAGCGTAGGAGACAGGGAGAATGAAAAACTGTTTTTT. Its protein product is CASSVGDRENEKLFF.

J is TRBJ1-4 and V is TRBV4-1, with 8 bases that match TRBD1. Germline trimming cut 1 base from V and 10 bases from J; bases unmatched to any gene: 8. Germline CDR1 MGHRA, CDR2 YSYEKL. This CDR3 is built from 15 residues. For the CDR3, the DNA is TGCGCCAGCAGCCAAGTAGGGACAGGATCAGGAAAACTGTTTTTT. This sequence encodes CASSQVGTGSGKLFF.

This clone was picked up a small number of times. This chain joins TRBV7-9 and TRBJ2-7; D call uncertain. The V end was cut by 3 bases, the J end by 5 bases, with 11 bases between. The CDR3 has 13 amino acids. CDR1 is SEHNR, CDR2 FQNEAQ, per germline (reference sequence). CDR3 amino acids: CASSFRSVDEQYF. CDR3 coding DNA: TGTGCCAGCAGCTTTAGGAGTGTGGACGAGCAGTACTTC.

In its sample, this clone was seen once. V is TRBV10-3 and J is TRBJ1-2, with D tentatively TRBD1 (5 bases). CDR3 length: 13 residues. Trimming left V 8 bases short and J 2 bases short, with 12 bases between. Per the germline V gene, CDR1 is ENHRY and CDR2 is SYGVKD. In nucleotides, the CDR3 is TGTGCCATCTCTGGACGGACAAACTATGGCTACACCTTC. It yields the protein CAISGRTNYGYTF.

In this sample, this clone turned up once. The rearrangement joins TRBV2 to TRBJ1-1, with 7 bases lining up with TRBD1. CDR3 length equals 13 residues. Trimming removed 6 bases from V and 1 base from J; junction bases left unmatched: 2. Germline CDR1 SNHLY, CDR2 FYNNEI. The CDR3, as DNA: TGTGCCAGCAGGGGACAGAAGAACACTGAAGCTTTCTTT. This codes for CASRGQKNTEAFF.

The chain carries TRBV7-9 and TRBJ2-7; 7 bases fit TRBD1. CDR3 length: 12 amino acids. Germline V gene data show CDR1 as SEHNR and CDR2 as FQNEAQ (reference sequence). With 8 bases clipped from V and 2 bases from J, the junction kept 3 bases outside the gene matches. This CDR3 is CASGTETYEQYF. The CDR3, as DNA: TGTGCCAGCGGGACAGAGACCTACGAGCAGTACTTC.

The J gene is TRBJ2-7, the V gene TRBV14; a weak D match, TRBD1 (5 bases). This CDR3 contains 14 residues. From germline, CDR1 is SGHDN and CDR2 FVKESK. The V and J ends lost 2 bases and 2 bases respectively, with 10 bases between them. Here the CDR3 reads CASSQNRLTYEQYF. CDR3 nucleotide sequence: TGTGCCAGCAGCCAAAACAGGTTAACCTACGAGCAGTACTTC.

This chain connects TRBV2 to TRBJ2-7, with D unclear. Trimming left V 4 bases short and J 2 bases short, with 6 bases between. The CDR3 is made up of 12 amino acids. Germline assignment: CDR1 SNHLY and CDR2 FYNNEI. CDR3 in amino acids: CASSAVAYEQYF. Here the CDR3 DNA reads TGTGCCAGCAGTGCGGTGGCCTACGAGCAGTACTTC.

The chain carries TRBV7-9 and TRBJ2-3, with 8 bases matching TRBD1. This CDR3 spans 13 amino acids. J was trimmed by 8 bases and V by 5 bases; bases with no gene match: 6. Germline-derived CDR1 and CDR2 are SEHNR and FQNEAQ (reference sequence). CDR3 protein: CASSPRGRSTQYF. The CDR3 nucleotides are TGTGCCAGCAGCCCCAGGGGGCGAAGTACGCAGTATTTT.

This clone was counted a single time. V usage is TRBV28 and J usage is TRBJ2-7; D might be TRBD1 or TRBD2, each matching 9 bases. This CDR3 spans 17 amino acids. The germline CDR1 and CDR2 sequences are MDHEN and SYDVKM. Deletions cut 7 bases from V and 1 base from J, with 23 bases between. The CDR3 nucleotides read TGTGCCAGCAAAACAGGGGGCGCGGGAGGGAAGTCCTACGAGCAGTACTTC. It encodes CASKTGGAGGKSYEQYF.

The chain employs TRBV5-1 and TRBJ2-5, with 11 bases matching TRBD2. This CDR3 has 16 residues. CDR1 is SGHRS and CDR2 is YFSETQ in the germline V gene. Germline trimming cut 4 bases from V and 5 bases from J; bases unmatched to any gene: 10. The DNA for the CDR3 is TGCGCCAGCAGCACCGCCTCCTTAGCGGGAGGGGAGACCCAGTACTTC. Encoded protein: CASSTASLAGGETQYF.

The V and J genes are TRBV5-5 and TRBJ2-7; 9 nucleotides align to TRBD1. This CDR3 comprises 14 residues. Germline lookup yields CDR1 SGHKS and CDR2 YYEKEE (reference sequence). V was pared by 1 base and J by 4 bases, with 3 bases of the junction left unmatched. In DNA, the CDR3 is TGTGCCAGCAGCTTGAACAGGGGGCTATACGAGCAGTACTTC. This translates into CASSLNRGLYEQYF. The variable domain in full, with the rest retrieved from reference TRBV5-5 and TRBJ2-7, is DAGVTQSPTHLIKTRGQQVTLRCSPISGHKSVSWYQQVLGQGPQFIFQYYEKEERGRGNFPDRFSARQFPNYSSELNVNALLLGDSALYLCASSLNRGLYEQYFGPGTRLTVT.

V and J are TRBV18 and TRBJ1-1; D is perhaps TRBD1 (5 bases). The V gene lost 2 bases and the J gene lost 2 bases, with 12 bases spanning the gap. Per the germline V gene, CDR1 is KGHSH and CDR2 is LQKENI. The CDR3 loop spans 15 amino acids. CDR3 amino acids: CASSPYGTRNTEAFF. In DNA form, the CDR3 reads TGTGCCAGCTCACCATATGGGACTCGCAACACTGAAGCTTTCTTT. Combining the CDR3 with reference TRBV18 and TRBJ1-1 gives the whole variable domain NAGVMQNPRHLVRRRGQEARLRCSPMKGHSHVYWYRQLPEEGLKFMVYLQKENIIDESGMPKERFSAEFPKEGPSILRIQQVVRGDSAAYFCASSPYGTRNTEAFFGQGTRLTVV.

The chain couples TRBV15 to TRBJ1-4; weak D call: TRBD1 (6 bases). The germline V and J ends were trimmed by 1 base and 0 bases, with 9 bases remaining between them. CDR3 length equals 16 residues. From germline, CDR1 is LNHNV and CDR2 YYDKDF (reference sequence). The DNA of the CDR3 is TGTGCCACCAGCAGAGGACAGGCGTCAACTAATGAAAAACTGTTTTTT. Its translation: CATSRGQASTNEKLFF.

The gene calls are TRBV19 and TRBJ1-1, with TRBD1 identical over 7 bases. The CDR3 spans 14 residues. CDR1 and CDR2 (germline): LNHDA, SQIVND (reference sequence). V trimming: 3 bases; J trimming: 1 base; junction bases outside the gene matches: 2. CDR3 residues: CASSIRQGNTEAFF. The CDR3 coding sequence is TGTGCCAGTAGTATCCGACAGGGGAACACTGAAGCTTTCTTT.

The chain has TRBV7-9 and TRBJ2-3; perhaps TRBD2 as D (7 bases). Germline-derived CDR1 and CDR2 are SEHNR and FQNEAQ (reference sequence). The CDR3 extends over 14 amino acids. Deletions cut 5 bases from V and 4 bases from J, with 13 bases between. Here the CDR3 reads CASSLGGPSDTQYF. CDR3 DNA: TGTGCCAGCAGCCTGGGGGGGCCCTCAGATACGCAGTATTTT.

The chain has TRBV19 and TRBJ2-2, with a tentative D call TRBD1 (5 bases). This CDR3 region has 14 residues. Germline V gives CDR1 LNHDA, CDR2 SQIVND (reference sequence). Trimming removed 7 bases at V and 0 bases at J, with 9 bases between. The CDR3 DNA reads TGTGCCAGTAAGGAGACAGCGAACACCGGGGAGCTGTTTTTT. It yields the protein CASKETANTGELFF.

The CDR3 is CASSFSRDSTYEQYF. CDR3 sequence (DNA): TGTGCCAGCAGCTTCAGCCGGGACAGCACCTACGAGCAGTACTTC. The chain is built from TRBV7-6 and TRBJ2-7; TRBD1 aligns across 7 bases. The trim removed 3 bases at V and 2 bases at J, leaving 7 bases unmatched. The CDR3 loop spans 15 amino acids. Germline loops: CDR1 SGHVS, CDR2 FNYEAQ.

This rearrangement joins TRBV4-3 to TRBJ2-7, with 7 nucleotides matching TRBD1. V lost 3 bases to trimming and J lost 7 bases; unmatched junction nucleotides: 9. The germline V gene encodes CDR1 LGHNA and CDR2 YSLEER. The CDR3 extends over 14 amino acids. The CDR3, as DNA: TGCGCCAGCAGCCATATGTACAGGGGTTGGGAGCAGTACTTC. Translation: CASSHMYRGWEQYF.

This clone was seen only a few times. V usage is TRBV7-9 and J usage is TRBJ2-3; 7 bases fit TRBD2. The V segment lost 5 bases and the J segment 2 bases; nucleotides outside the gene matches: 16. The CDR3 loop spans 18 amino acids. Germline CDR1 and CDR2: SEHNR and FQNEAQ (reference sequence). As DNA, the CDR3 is TGTGCCAGCAGCCCCCTAACTACCCGACTAGCTCCCACAGATACGCAGTATTTT. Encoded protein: CASSPLTTRLAPTDTQYF.

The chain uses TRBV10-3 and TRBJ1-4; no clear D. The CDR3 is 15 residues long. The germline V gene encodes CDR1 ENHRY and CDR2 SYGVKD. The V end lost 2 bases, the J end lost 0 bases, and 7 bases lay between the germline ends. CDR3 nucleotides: TGTGCCATCAGTGAGGGGAGAACAACTAATGAAAAACTGTTTTTT. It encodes CAISEGRTTNEKLFF.

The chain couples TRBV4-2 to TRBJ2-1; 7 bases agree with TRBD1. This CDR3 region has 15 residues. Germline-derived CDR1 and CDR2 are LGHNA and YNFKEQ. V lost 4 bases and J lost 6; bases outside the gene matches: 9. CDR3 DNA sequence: TGTGCCAGCAGCCCACAGGGGACAGAGGCCAATGAGCAGTTCTTC. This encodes CASSPQGTEANEQFF.

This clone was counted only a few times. The CDR3 coding sequence is TGTGCCAGCAGCAATTTCAGGCCGGGAGCCAACTCTGGGGCCAACGTCCTGACTTTC. It translates to CASSNFRPGANSGANVLTF. This chain joins TRBV21-1 and TRBJ2-6; the table's D call, TRBD2, has no DNA check behind it. TRBV21-1 represents a pseudogene. The length of the CDR3 is 19 residues.